Reported below is one T cell receptor beta chain. The germline gives CDR1 SGHNT, CDR2 YYREEE (reference sequence). This CDR3 comprises 18 residues. V lost 1 base, J lost 3 bases, and 11 bases stayed unmatched. These data come from a study of PD-L1 blockade in urothelial cancer. Study in general: Patients' histories included 0 to 3 prior chemotherapy regimens. The analyses of blood took place 3 weeks (second dose) and 6 weeks after treatment start.

Some clones are missing from TCRdb's copy, which holds only in-frame ones; the method was immunoSEQ multiplex PCR. The table lists about 45,000 clones, about 88% of them singletons, with approximately 25% in the top ten. Regarding time point: pretreatment peripheral blood. This chain links TRBV5-4 with TRBJ2-3, with TRBD2 matching over 10 bases. Sample: PBMCs, taken around atezolizumab (anti-PD-L1) treatment. The sequence came from a donor aged 40 or over with urothelial cancer. The CDR3 nucleotides are TGTGCCAGCAGCTTGCGGTCTAGCGGGGGATGGGGGACAGATACGCAGTATTTT. It specifies CASSLRSSGGWGTDTQYF.